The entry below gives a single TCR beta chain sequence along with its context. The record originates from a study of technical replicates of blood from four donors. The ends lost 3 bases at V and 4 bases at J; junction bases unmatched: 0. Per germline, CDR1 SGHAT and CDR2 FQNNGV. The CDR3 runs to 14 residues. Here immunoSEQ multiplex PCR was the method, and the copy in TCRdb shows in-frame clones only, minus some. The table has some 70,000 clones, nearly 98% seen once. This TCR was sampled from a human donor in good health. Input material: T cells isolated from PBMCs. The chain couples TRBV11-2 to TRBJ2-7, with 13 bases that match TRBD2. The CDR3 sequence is CASSLTSGRYEQYF. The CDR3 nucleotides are TGTGCCAGCAGCTTGACTAGCGGGAGGTACGAGCAGTACTTC. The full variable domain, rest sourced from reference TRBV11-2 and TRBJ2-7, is EAGVAQSPRYKIIEKRQSVAFWCNPISGHATLYWYQQILGQGPKLLIQFQNNGVVDDSQLPKDRFSAERLKGVDSTLKIQPAKLEDSAVYLCASSLTSGRYEQYFGPGTRLTVT.